This T cell receptor beta chain was sequenced in a study of T cell responses to AZD1222 COVID-19 vaccine. Study-level findings and limits: Donors were chiefly white British, with a greater number of females, and clonal diversity was perhaps underestimated. The number of AZD1222 recipients seropositive at baseline was only 5 to 7. Targeting of unmutated variant regions was reportedly seen in nearly half of spike-specific TCRs. Spike-spanning, vaccine-associated CD4 TCRs were dominant at 160-218 and 743-854.

In the case of this clone: Its matching antigen is unknown.

Libraries were prepared by immunoSEQ multiplex PCR; TCRdb keeps only in-frame clonotypes and omits some of them. The data hold under 200,000 clones, with 75% to 90% observed a single time. Germline V gives CDR1 ENHRY, CDR2 SYGVKD. This CDR3 comprises 14 residues. V was cut by 0 bases and J by 4 bases, with 7 bases left in between. The rearrangement uses TRBV10-3 and TRBJ1-5; D is unclear. The sequencing used peripheral blood, collected on day 0 of MenACWY control vaccination. This TCR derives from an adult in good health. Here the CDR3 reads CAISESKRNQPQHF. CDR3 in DNA: TGTGCCATCAGTGAGTCGAAGCGGAATCAGCCCCAGCATTTT.